This T cell receptor (beta chain) was identified during a study of blood T cell repertoires in COVID-19. A few counts support this clone. Germline V gene lookup returns CDR1 ENHRY and CDR2 SYGVKD. This CDR3 is 14 amino acids long. The V gene lost 7 bases and the J gene lost 11 bases, with 23 bases spanning the gap. Authors' data handling: Amplification of reference gene primers provided the estimated nucleated cell counts. Some clones are missing from TCRdb's copy, which holds only in-frame ones; the method was immunoSEQ multiplex PCR. From that table come the V and J calls and clone size; the DNA was used to work out D and trimming. The sample holds 250,000 to 300,000 clones, over 80% seen once.

The sequenced sample was peripheral blood. This clonotype was obtained from a woman aged 40 to 55 who had recovered from COVID-19. This rearrangement joins TRBV10-3 to TRBJ1-1; D possibly corresponds to TRBD1 (5 bases). CDR3 nucleotide sequence: TGTGCCATCAATTCAGGGCACCCCTCTATCGGGGCTTTCTTT. This translates into CAINSGHPSIGAFF.